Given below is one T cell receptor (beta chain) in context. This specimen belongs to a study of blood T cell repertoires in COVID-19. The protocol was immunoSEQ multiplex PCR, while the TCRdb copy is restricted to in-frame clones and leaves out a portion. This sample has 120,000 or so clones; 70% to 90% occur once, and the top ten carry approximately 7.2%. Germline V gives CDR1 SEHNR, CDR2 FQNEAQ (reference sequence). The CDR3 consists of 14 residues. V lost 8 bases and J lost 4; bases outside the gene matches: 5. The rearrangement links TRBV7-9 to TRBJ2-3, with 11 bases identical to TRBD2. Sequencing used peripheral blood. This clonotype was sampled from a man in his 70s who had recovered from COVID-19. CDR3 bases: TGTGCCAGCGGTAGCGGGAGGGCCCCAGATACGCAGTATTTT. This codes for CASGSGRAPDTQYF.